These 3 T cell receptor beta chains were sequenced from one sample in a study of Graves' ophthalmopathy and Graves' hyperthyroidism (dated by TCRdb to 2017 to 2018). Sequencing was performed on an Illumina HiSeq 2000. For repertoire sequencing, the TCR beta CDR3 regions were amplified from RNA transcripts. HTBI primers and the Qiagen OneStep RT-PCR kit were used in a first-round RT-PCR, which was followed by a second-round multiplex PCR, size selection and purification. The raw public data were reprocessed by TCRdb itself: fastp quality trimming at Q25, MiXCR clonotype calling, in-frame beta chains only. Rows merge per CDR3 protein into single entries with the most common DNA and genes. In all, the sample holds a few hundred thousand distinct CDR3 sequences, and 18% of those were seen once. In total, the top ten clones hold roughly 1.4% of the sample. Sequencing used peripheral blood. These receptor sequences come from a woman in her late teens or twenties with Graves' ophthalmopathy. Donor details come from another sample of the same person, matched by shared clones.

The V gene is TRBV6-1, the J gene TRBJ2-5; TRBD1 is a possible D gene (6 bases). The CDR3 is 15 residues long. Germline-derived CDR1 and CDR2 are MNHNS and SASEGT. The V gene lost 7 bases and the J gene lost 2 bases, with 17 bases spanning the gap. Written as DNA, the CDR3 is TGTGCCAGCACCGAATACCTCGGGACACAAGAGACCCAGTACTTC. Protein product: CASTEYLGTQETQYF.

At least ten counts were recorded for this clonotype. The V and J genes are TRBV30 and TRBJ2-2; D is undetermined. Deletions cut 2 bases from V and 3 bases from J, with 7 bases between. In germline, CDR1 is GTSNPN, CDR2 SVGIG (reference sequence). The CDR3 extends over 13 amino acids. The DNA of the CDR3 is TGTGCCTGGAGTTTACTGGACACCGGGGAGCTGTTTTTT. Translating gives CAWSLLDTGELFF.

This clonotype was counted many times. CDR3 nucleotide sequence: TGTGCCAGCAGTCCCTCTGGGACAGGGGGGGATCACGAGCAGTACTTC. This encodes CASSPSGTGGDHEQYF. The chain uses TRBV6-5 and TRBJ2-7, with 11 bases identical to TRBD1. The CDR3 sequence is 16 residues long. Unmatched junction bases numbered 11, after V lost 5 bases and J lost 5 bases. CDR1 and CDR2 (germline): MNHEY, SVGAGI.